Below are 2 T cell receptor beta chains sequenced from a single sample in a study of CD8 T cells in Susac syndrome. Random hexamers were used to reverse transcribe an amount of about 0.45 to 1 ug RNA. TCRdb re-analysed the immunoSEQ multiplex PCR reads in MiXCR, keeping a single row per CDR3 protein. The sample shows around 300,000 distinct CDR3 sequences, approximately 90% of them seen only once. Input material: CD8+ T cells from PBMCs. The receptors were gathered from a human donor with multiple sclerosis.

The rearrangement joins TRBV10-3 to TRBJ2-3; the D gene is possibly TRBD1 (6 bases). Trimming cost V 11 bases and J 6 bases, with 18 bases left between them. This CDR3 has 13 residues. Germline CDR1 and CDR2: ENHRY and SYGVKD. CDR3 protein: CAAGTSSVDTQYF. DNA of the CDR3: TGTGCCGCCGGGACATCGAGTGTTGATACGCAGTATTTT.

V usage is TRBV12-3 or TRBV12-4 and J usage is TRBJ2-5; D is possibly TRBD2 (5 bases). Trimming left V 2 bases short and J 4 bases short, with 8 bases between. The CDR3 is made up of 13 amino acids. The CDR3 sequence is CASSLYGIETQYF. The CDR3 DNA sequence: TGTGCCAGCAGTTTATACGGGATAGAGACCCAGTACTTC.